The rows below give T cell receptor beta chains drawn from one sample of a study of blood T cell repertoires in COVID-19. Libraries were prepared by immunoSEQ multiplex PCR; TCRdb keeps only in-frame clonotypes and omits some of them. There are roughly 150,000 clones in the sample; 65% to 85% occur only once, and around 13% lies in the top ten. Source material: peripheral blood. Receptor source: a woman aged 80 or older with acute or convalescent COVID-19. Both conserved end residues are part of each CDR3. The D gene is left open where the match is weak. Clone size appears in some rows only: once, few, many, or a class for an expanded clone.

V gene	J gene	CDR3 length	clone size	D gene	CDR3 DNA	CDR3 protein
TRBV6-6	TRBJ2-1	15	.	.	TGTGCCAGCAGTTCAGCTCCGGGATCCACTCGGGGTCAGTTCTTC	CASSSAPGSTRGQFF
TRBV19	TRBJ2-4	15	few	TRBD1	TGTGCCAGTAGCCTCAGGGGGCCGGCCAAAAACATTCAGTACTTC	CASSLRGPAKNIQYF
TRBV4-2	TRBJ2-1	15	.	.	TGTGCCAGCAGCCAAGATTCCGGGAACTACAATGAGCAGTTCTTC	CASSQDSGNYNEQFF
TRBV2	TRBJ2-7	18	many	.	TGTGCCAGCAGTGGTGCGGGCAGCCGATGGCCTTCATCCTACGAGCAGTACTTC	CASSGAGSRWPSSYEQYF
TRBV24-1	TRBJ1-1	15	.	TRBD1	TGTGCCACCAGTGATGGGCAGGGGGATGGGACTGAAGCTTTCTTT	CATSDGQGDGTEAFF
TRBV30	TRBJ1-4	14	.	.	TGTGCCTGGAGTGTAGGGGGGGCGTTAGAAAAACTGTTTTTT	CAWSVGGALEKLFF
TRBV27	TRBJ1-2	14	.	.	TGTGCCAGCAGCCCAAACGGTGTCCGCTATGGCTACACCTTC	CASSPNGVRYGYTF
TRBV7-9	TRBJ2-2	13	many	.	TGTGCCAGCAGCACGGAGGGACCCGGGGAGCTGTTTTTT	CASSTEGPGELFF
TRBV4-1	TRBJ2-7	16	.	TRBD2	TGCGCCAGCAGCCAAGTCAGGACTAGCGGTTCCTACGAGCAGTACTTC	CASSQVRTSGSYEQYF
TRBV6-1	TRBJ2-7	14	.	.	TGTGCCAGCAGTGAACAGGGTGTCCCCTACGAGCAGTACTTC	CASSEQGVPYEQYF
TRBV30	TRBJ2-1	13	.	.	TGTGCCTGGAGTATACTACCGTTCGATGAGCAGTTCTTC	CAWSILPFDEQFF
TRBV5-6	TRBJ1-1	17	once	TRBD1	TGTGCCAGCAGCTTGGTGGCCGGGACAGGAGGAAACGCTGAAGCTTTCTTT	CASSLVAGTGGNAEAFF
TRBV4-2	TRBJ1-2	16	.	.	TGTGCCAGCAGCCGGGGGCCGGGGCACCAAACGTATGGCTACACCTTC	CASSRGPGHQTYGYTF
TRBV5-5	TRBJ1-2	14	.	.	TGTGCCAGCAGCTTGGTCGTAGGGGTGAATGGCTACACCTTC	CASSLVVGVNGYTF
TRBV21-1	TRBJ1-1	13	once	.	TGTGCCAGCGGGGACAGGGAGAACACTGAAGCTTTCTTT	CASGDRENTEAFF
TRBV19	TRBJ1-1	14	few	.	TGTGCCAGTAGTATCGGGACTGTGAACACTGAAGCTTTCTTT	CASSIGTVNTEAFF
TRBV19	TRBJ1-5	16	.	TRBD1	TGTGCCAGTAGTATAATGGGGACAGGGAGCAATCAGCCCCAGCATTTT	CASSIMGTGSNQPQHF
TRBV7-3	TRBJ2-7	15	many	TRBD2	TGTGCCAGCAGCGACGGACTAGCGCGCTCCTACGAGCAGTACTTC	CASSDGLARSYEQYF
TRBV18	TRBJ2-7	13	few	TRBD2	TGTGCCAGCTCGCTGACTAGCGGCGACGAGCAGTACTTC	CASSLTSGDEQYF
TRBV19	TRBJ2-5	12	few	TRBD1	TGTGCCAGCCGGGACAGGGGAGAGACCCAGTACTTC	CASRDRGETQYF
TRBV28	TRBJ2-1	15	.	TRBD2	TGTGCCAGCAGTTTAGAAGCGGGATCCTACAATGAGCAGTTCTTC	CASSLEAGSYNEQFF
TRBV18	TRBJ2-5	16	.	TRBD1	TGTGCCAGCTCACCATTCCCGGGACAGGGATACGAGACCCAGTACTTC	CASSPFPGQGYETQYF
TRBV11-3	TRBJ2-3	14	.	.	TGTGCCAGCAGCTTGGGGACTAGCACAGATACGCAGTATTTT	CASSLGTSTDTQYF
TRBV5-1	TRBJ1-6	15	few	TRBD1	TGCGCCAGCTCAATTGGACAGGCGTATAATTCACCCCTCCACTTT	CASSIGQAYNSPLHF
TRBV10-2	TRBJ1-2	11	.	.	TGCGCCAGCAGTGATACAGGAGGCTACACCTTC	CASSDTGGYTF
TRBV12-3/TRBV12-4	TRBJ1-2	13	.	TRBD1	TGTGCCAGCAGTACAGGGGAAAACTATGGCTACACCTTC	CASSTGENYGYTF
TRBV7-9	TRBJ2-3	16	.	.	TGTGCCAGCAGCTTAGCAGGAGGAGAGGGCACAGATACGCAGTATTTT	CASSLAGGEGTDTQYF
TRBV27	TRBJ2-2	17	once	TRBD2	TGTGCCAGCGGACTTGGATTGGGGGAGGGCCCCTCCGGGGAGCTGTTTTTT	CASGLGLGEGPSGELFF
TRBV7-2	TRBJ2-5	14	.	TRBD1	TGTGCCAGCAGCCACGACAGGGGGCTTGAGACCCAGTACTTC	CASSHDRGLETQYF
TRBV7-9	TRBJ1-2	15	.	TRBD1	TGTGCCAGCAGCATGGGACAGCGAGCTAACTATGGCTACACCTTC	CASSMGQRANYGYTF
TRBV7-3	TRBJ2-4	15	.	.	TGTGCCAGCATCGACGTCGCGGGATTGGGGAACATTCAGTACTTC	CASIDVAGLGNIQYF
TRBV2	TRBJ2-3	12	.	TRBD1	TGTGCCTGGGACAGAAGCACAGATACGCAGTATTTT	CAWDRSTDTQYF
TRBV24-1	TRBJ1-2	12	.	.	TGTGCCACCAGTGCACAAAACTATGGCTACACCTTC	CATSAQNYGYTF
TRBV4-2	TRBJ2-3	15	.	TRBD2	TGTGCCAGCAGCCCACTAGCGGGAGGCACAGATACGCAGTATTTT	CASSPLAGGTDTQYF
TRBV12-5	TRBJ2-5	14	.	.	TGTGCTAGTGGTTTGGAAACCTCCCGGGAGACCCAGTACTTC	CASGLETSRETQYF
TRBV5-5	TRBJ2-2	18	.	TRBD1	TGTGCCAGCAGCCGTACGGGACAGGGGATTGGAGGCACCGGGGAGCTGTTTTTT	CASSRTGQGIGGTGELFF
TRBV5-5	TRBJ2-7	16	.	TRBD2	TGTGCCAGCAGCAGAGACTGGAGCGGGGCTGAGGGGGAGCAGTACTTC	CASSRDWSGAEGEQYF
TRBV6-5	TRBJ2-1	14	.	.	TGTGCCAGCAGCCATAGCGGCTCCTACAATGAGCAGTTCTTC	CASSHSGSYNEQFF
TRBV5-1	TRBJ2-5	13	.	.	TGCGCCAGCAGCCCAGGGTTGATGGAGACCCAGTACTTC	CASSPGLMETQYF
TRBV5-1	TRBJ1-4	14	.	TRBD1	TGCGCCAGCAGCCCGCAGGGGGCTCGTGAAAAACTGTTTTTT	CASSPQGAREKLFF
TRBV4-2	TRBJ2-5	18	.	TRBD2	TGTGCCAGCAGCCCTATCTCTGGGGCGGGAGAACCCGGTGAGACCCAGTACTTC	CASSPISGAGEPGETQYF
TRBV27	TRBJ2-7	15	.	TRBD1	TGTGCCAGCTATAGTAGGGGACAGGGGGCTAGCGAGCAGTACTTC	CASYSRGQGASEQYF
TRBV28	TRBJ1-5	14	.	.	TGTGCCAGCAGTTTCGGGGGAAGCAATCAGCCCCAGCATTTT	CASSFGGSNQPQHF
TRBV30	TRBJ1-5	13	.	.	TGTGCCTGGAGTGTAGAGGGCAATCAGCCCCAGCATTTT	CAWSVEGNQPQHF
TRBV6-5	TRBJ2-1	15	.	TRBD2	TGTGCCAGCAGTTACTCGATTATCGGGGGGGCCGAGCAGTTCTTC	CASSYSIIGGAEQFF
TRBV11-2	TRBJ1-2	15	.	TRBD1	TGTGCCAGCAGCTTAGTTGCAGGGGGCGGCTATGGCTACACCTTC	CASSLVAGGGYGYTF
TRBV2	TRBJ2-1	15	.	.	TGTGCCAGCTCCTGGGGGCCGACTGGGAGCAATGAGCAGTTCTTC	CASSWGPTGSNEQFF
TRBV2	TRBJ1-2	15	once	.	TGTGCCAGCAGTATGGGGTCCACGAGGGACTATGGCTACACCTTC	CASSMGSTRDYGYTF
TRBV28	TRBJ2-7	14	.	.	TGTGCCAGCAGCCCCGGGGGACTGACCTACGAGCAGTACTTC	CASSPGGLTYEQYF
TRBV4-2	TRBJ2-1	16	few	TRBD1	TGTGCCAGCAGCCAACAGGGGGCGGTTAGGGCCAATGAGCAGTTCTTC	CASSQQGAVRANEQFF
TRBV6-6	TRBJ1-1	12	.	.	TGTGCCAGCAGAACCGACAGGCCCGGGGCTTTCTTT	CASRTDRPGAFF
TRBV7-9	TRBJ2-7	14	.	.	TGTGCCAGCAGCCTAGATACAGGGATCGACGAGCAGTACTTC	CASSLDTGIDEQYF
TRBV29-1	TRBJ1-1	14	.	TRBD1	TGCAGCGTTGAAAAGGCGCCAGGGGGGACTGAAGCTTTCTTT	CSVEKAPGGTEAFF
TRBV5-1	TRBJ1-6	17	.	.	TGCGCCAGCAGCGTGGACAGTCGGCGAACATATAATTCACCCCTCCACTTT	CASSVDSRRTYNSPLHF
TRBV2	TRBJ2-1	16	.	TRBD2	TGTGCCAGCAGTGAAGCGGCGGGGGGGTACTACAATGAGCAGTTCTTC	CASSEAAGGYYNEQFF
TRBV28	TRBJ1-2	12	.	.	TGTGCCAGCAGTCAGGGGTGGGATGGCTACACCTTC	CASSQGWDGYTF
TRBV19	TRBJ2-1	16	few	TRBD2	TGTGCCACCAGAGACTATAGCGGGAACTCCTACAATGAGCAGTTCTTC	CATRDYSGNSYNEQFF
TRBV7-9	TRBJ1-1	13	.	.	TGTGCCAGCAGCCTGAGCCAGAACACTGAAGCTTTCTTT	CASSLSQNTEAFF
TRBV5-1	TRBJ1-1	13	.	.	TGCGCCAGCAGCTTGGAACAGAACACTGAAGCTTTCTTT	CASSLEQNTEAFF